This is a list of T cell receptor beta chains from one sample in a study of T cells in Graves' hyperthyroidism and ophthalmopathy. TCRdb passed the multiplex PCR reads through MiXCR, listing each CDR3 protein once. The sample lists 600,000 to 800,000 distinct CDR3 sequences; 35% were seen once. Sequencing was done on a sample of blood. Source of these receptors: a woman between 40 and 55 years old with Graves' hyperthyroidism. The CDR3 runs from the conserved cysteine through the conserved F or W. D genes are given only for firm matches. Clone size, where shown, is once, few, many, or a class for clones that have expanded.

TRBJ2-7,TRBV2,many,-,TGTGCCAGCAGTGAAGGCCCACTAAACGAGCAGTACTTC,CASSEGPLNEQYF
TRBJ2-7,TRBV15,few,-,TGTGCCACCGGTGAGTCTATAGGCGGGTACGAGCAGTACTTC,CATGESIGGYEQYF
TRBJ2-5,TRBV29-1,many,-,TGCAGCGTCATATTCAGGGGGGAGCAAGAGACCCAGTACTTC,CSVIFRGEQETQYF
TRBJ2-7,TRBV7-2,once,TRBD1,TGTGCCAGCACTAGGACAGGGTCCTGGGAGCAGTACTTC,CASTRTGSWEQYF
TRBJ1-5,TRBV20-1,many,-,TGCAGTGCTAGGGGGCAGTCGGATCAGCCCCAGCATTTT,CSARGQSDQPQHF
TRBJ2-7,TRBV25-1,many,-,TGTGCCAGCAGTGAGAGGTTTGGGTCCTACGAGCAGTACTTC,CASSERFGSYEQYF
TRBJ1-3,TRBV12-3/TRBV12-4,-,-,TGTGCCAGCAGTTTTGAAAACACCATATATTTT,CASSFENTIYF
TRBJ2-7,TRBV4-1,few,-,TGCGCCAGCAGCCAAAGGGGAGACTACGAGCAGTACTTC,CASSQRGDYEQYF
TRBJ1-5,TRBV20-1,-,-,TGCAGTGCTAGAGGAGGACAGAGGGGGGTCAATGAGCCCCAGCATTTT,CSARGGQRGVNEPQHF
TRBJ1-5,TRBV10-3,-,-,TGTGCCATCAGATTCGGCCCACACAATCAGCCCCAGCATTTT,CAIRFGPHNQPQHF
TRBJ1-5,TRBV19,-,TRBD1,TGTGCCACTGTGGGGACAGGAGCAAGCAATCAGCCCCAGCATTTT,CATVGTGASNQPQHF
TRBJ2-6,TRBV12-3/TRBV12-4,few,-,TGTGCCCAGCACTCCTCGGGGGCCAACGTCCTGACTTTC,CAQHSSGANVLTF
TRBJ1-2,TRBV12-3/TRBV12-4,-,TRBD1,TGTGCCAGCAGTCCCCCGGGACAGGGGAAGGGTTATGGCTACACCTTC,CASSPPGQGKGYGYTF
TRBJ1-1,TRBV7-2,few,-,TGTGCCAGCAGCTCCCGAGTCGATGTGTGGGGTTTGGGCACTGAAGCTTTCTTT,CASSSRVDVWGLGTEAFF
TRBJ2-7,TRBV7-8,few,TRBD2,TGTGCCAGCAGTTACGACGCGGGGGGATTTCGCTACGAGCAGTACTTC,CASSYDAGGFRYEQYF
TRBJ2-3,TRBV7-2,-,-,TGTGCCAGCAGCTTAGCGGGTACCCCAGATACGCAGTATTTT,CASSLAGTPDTQYF
TRBJ2-5,TRBV19,-,TRBD1,TGTGCCAGTAGTATAAGACGCACGACAGGGGGGAGCCAAGAGGCCCAGTACTTC,CASSIRRTTGGSQEAQYF
TRBJ1-6,TRBV5-1,-,-,TGCGCCAGCAGCTTGGGGACTAGCAACGATTCACCCCTCCACTTT,CASSLGTSNDSPLHF
TRBJ1-5,TRBV20-1,many,TRBD1,TGCAGTGCTACAGGACAGGGAGATCAGCCCCAGCATTTT,CSATGQGDQPQHF
TRBJ1-1,TRBV29-1,many,-,TGCAGCGTTGATGAGGGAATGAACACTGAAGCTTTCTTT,CSVDEGMNTEAFF
TRBJ2-7,TRBV29-1,many,-,TGCAGCGTTGAGGCAGACTACTCCTACGAGCAGTACTTC,CSVEADYSYEQYF
TRBJ1-1,TRBV12-3/TRBV12-4,many,-,TGTGCCAGCAGGTCCTGGGGAGCGATGAACACTGAAGCTTTCTTT,CASRSWGAMNTEAFF
TRBJ2-7,TRBV18,-,-,TGTGCCAGCTCACGGGTGTCAGGGCCCTACGAGCAGTACTTC,CASSRVSGPYEQYF
TRBJ1-3,TRBV7-3,-,-,TGTGCCAGCAGCCCGTCGACAGGAAACACCATATATTTT,CASSPSTGNTIYF
TRBJ2-2,TRBV6-5,-,-,TGTGCCAGCAGTTATGTGTGGACTAAAACCGGGGAGCTGTTTTTT,CASSYVWTKTGELFF
TRBJ1-1,TRBV6-2/TRBV6-3,-,-,TGTGTCAGCAGCTATGCCGGGCCCGAAGCTTTCTTT,CVSSYAGPEAFF
TRBJ1-1,TRBV2,-,TRBD1,TGTGCCAGAAGACCGCAGGGGGCGACGAACACTGAAGCTTTCTTT,CARRPQGATNTEAFF
TRBJ2-2,TRBV7-8,-,-,TGTGCCAGCAGCTTACTTGGCAGCGTGAACACCGGGGAGCTGTTTTTT,CASSLLGSVNTGELFF
TRBJ2-2,TRBV2,-,TRBD2,TGTGCCAGCAGTCCGGAACTAGCGGGAGAGATCACCGGGGAGCTGTTTTTT,CASSPELAGEITGELFF
TRBJ1-2,TRBV18,-,-,TGTGCCAGCTCACCATCGGCGAGGAACTATGGCTACGCCTTC,CASSPSARNYGYAF
TRBJ2-5,TRBV29-1,-,TRBD1,TGCAGCGTTGACCGTGGACAGGGGGAGACCCAGTACTTC,CSVDRGQGETQYF